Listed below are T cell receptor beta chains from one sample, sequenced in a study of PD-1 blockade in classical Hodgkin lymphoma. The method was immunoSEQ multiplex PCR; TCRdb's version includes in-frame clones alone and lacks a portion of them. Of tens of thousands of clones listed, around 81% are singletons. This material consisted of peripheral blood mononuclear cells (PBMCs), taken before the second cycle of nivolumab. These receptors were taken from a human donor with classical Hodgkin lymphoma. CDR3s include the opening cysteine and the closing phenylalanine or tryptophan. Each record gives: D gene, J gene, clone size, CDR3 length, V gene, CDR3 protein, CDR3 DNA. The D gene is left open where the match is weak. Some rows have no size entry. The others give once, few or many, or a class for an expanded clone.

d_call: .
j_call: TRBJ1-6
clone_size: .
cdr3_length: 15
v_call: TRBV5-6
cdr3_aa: CASSLGGLNNSPLHF
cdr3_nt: TGTGCCAGCAGCTTGGGGGGCCTCAATAATTCACCCCTCCACTTT

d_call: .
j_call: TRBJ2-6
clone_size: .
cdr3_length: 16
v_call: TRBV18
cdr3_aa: CASSGLWGPGANVLTF
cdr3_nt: TGTGCCAGCTCGGGTCTCTGGGGTCCTGGGGCCAACGTCCTGACTTTC

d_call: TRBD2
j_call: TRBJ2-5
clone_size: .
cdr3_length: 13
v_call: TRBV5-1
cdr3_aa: CASSSRGGETQYF
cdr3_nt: TGCGCCAGCAGCTCTCGGGGGGGAGAGACCCAGTACTTC

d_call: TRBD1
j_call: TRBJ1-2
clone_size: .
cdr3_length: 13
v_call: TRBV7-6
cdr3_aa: CASSYRDSRGYTF
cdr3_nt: TGTGCCAGCAGCTATCGGGACAGCCGAGGCTACACCTTC

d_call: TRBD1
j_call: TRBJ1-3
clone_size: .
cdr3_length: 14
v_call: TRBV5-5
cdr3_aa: CASSWTGPRNTIYF
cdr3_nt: TGTGCCAGCAGCTGGACAGGGCCTCGAAACACCATATATTTT

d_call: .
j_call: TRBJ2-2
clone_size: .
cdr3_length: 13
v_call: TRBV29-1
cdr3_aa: CSVAWGNTGELFF
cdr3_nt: TGCAGCGTTGCGTGGGGGAACACCGGGGAGCTGTTTTTT

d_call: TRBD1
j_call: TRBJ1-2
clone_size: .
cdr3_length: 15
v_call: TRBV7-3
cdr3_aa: CASSASGTGSYGYTF
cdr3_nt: TGTGCCAGCAGCGCCTCCGGGACAGGGTCCTATGGCTACACCTTC

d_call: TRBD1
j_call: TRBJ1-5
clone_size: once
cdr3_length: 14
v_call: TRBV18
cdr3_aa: CASSPTGGNQPQHF
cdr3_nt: TGTGCCAGCTCACCGACAGGGGGGAATCAGCCCCAGCATTTT

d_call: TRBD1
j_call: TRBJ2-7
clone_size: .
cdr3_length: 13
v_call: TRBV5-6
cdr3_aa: CASSLGTGHEQYF
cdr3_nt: TGTGCCAGCAGCTTGGGGACAGGGCACGAGCAGTACTTC

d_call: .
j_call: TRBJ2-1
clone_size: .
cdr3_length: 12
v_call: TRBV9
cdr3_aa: CASSGTFNEQFF
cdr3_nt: TGTGCCAGCAGCGGGACTTTCAATGAGCAGTTCTTC

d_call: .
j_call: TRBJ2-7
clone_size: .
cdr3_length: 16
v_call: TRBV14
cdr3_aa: CASRHPASPPFYEQYF
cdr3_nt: TGTGCCAGCAGGCACCCGGCATCCCCCCCATTCTACGAGCAGTACTTC

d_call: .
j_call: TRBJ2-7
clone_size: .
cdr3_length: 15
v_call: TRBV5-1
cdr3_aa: CASSSGRGSSYEQYF
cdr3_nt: TGCGCCAGCAGCTCCGGACGGGGAAGCTCCTACGAGCAGTACTTC

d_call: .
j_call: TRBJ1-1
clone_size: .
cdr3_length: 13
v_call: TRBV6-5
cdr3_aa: CASSYRSNTEAFF
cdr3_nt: TGTGCCAGCAGTTACCGCTCGAACACTGAAGCTTTCTTT

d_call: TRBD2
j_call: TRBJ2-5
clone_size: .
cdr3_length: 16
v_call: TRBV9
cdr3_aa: CASSVATREGQETQYF
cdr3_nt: TGTGCCAGCAGCGTAGCTACCCGGGAGGGACAAGAGACCCAGTACTTC

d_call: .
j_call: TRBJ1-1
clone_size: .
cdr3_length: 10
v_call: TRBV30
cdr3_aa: CAWGDREAFF
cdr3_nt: TGTGCCTGGGGTGACAGGGAAGCTTTCTTT

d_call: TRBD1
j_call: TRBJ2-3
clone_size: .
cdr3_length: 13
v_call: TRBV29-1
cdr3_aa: CSASGTGSDTQYF
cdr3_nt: TGCAGCGCCTCCGGGACAGGGTCAGATACGCAGTATTTT

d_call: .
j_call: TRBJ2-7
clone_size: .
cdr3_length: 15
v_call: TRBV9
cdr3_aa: CASSVGISTPHEQYF
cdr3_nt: TGTGCCAGCAGCGTGGGGATCTCCACCCCCCACGAGCAGTACTTC

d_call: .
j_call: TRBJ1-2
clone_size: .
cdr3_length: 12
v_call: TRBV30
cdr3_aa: CAWTRGVYGYTF
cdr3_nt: TGTGCCTGGACCCGCGGGGTCTATGGCTACACCTTC

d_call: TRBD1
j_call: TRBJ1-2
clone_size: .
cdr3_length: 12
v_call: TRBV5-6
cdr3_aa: CASSSSRQGSTF
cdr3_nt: TGTGCCAGCAGCTCGTCCCGACAGGGAAGCACCTTC

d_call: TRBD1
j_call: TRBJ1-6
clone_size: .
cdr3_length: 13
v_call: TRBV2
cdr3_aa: CAQRGGGHSPLHF
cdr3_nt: TGTGCCCAAAGAGGGGGCGGGCATTCACCCCTCCACTTT

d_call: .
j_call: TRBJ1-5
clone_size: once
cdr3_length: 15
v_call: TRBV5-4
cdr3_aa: CASSLAPDGNQPQHF
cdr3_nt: TGTGCCAGCAGCTTGGCACCGGACGGCAATCAGCCCCAGCATTTT

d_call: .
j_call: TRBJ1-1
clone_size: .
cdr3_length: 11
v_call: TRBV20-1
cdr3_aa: CSASRDIEAFF
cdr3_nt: TGCAGTGCCAGCCGGGACATTGAAGCTTTCTTT

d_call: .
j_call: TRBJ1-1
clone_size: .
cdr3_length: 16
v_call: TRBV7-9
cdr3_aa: CASSPKGRGTGPEAFF
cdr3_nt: TGTGCCAGCAGCCCTAAGGGGAGGGGTACAGGACCCGAAGCTTTCTTT

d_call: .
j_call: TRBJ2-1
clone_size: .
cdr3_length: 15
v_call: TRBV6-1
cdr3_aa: CASSDGVGFYNEQFF
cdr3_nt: TGTGCCAGCAGTGACGGGGTAGGTTTCTACAATGAGCAGTTCTTC

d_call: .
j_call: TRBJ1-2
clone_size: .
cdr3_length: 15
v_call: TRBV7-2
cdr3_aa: CASSPEGGLTYGYTF
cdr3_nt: TGTGCCAGCAGCCCCGAAGGGGGTCTTACCTATGGCTACACCTTC

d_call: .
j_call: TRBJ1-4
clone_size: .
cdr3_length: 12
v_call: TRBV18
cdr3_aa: CASSWGDEKLFF
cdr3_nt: TGTGCCAGCTCCTGGGGGGATGAAAAACTGTTTTTT

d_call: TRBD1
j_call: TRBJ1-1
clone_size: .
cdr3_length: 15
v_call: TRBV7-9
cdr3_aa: CASSSRTGAVTEAFF
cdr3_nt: TGTGCCAGCAGCTCCCGGACAGGGGCGGTAACTGAAGCTTTCTTT

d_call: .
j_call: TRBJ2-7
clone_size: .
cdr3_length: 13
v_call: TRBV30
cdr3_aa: CAWRRDFVHEQYF
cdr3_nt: TGTGCCTGGAGACGGGACTTTGTACACGAGCAGTACTTC

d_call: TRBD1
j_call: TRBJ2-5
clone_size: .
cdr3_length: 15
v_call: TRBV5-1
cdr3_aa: CASSLGQGMQETQYF
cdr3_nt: TGCGCCAGCAGCTTGGGACAGGGGATGCAAGAGACCCAGTACTTC

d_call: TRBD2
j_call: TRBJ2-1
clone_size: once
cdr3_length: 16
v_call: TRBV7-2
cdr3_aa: CASSTGLAGGLDEQFF
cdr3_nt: TGTGCCAGCAGCACAGGACTAGCGGGGGGGCTGGATGAGCAGTTCTTC

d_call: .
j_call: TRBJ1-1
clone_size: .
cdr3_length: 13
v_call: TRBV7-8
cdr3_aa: CASSSDPSGEAFF
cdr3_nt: TGTGCCAGCAGCTCCGACCCGTCAGGGGAAGCTTTCTTT

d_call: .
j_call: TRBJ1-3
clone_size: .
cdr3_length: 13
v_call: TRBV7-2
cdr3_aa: CASRQGGGNTIYF
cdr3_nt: TGTGCCAGCAGACAGGGCGGGGGAAACACCATATATTTT

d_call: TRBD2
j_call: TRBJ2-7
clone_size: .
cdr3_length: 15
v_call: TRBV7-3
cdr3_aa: CASSPLGGGVYEQYF
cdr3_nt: TGTGCCAGCAGCCCTTTAGGCGGGGGGGTTTACGAGCAGTACTTC

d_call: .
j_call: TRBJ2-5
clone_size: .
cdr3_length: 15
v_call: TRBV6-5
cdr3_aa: CASRRPGTFQETQYF
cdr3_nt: TGTGCCAGCAGACGACCCGGGACCTTCCAAGAGACCCAGTACTTC

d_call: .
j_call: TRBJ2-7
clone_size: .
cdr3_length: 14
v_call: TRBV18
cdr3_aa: CASSEQGSTYEQYF
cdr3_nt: TGTGCCAGCTCAGAACAGGGCTCCACATACGAGCAGTACTTC

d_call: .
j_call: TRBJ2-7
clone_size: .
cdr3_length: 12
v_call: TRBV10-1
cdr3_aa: CASSAQTYEQYF
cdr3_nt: TGCGCCAGCAGTGCACAGACCTACGAGCAGTACTTC

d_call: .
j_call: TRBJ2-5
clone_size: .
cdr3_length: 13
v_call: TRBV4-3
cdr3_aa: CASSQDLRETQYF
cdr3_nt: TGCGCCAGCAGCCAAGATCTAAGGGAGACCCAGTACTTC

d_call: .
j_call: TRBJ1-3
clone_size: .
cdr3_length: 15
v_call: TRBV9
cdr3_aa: CASSADGMTGNTIYF
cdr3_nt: TGTGCCAGCAGCGCCGACGGGATGACCGGAAACACCATATATTTT

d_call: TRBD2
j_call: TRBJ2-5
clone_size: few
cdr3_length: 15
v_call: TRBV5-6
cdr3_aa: CASSQPGTSGETQYF
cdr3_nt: TGTGCCAGCAGCCAACCCGGGACTAGCGGGGAGACCCAGTACTTC

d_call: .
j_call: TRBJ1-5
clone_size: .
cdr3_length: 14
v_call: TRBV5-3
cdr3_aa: CARSLEGSNQPQHF
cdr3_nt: TGTGCCAGAAGCTTGGAGGGAAGCAATCAGCCCCAGCATTTT

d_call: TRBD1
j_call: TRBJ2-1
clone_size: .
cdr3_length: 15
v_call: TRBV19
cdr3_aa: CASTRDRGAYNEQFF
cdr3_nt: TGTGCCAGTACCCGAGACAGGGGGGCTTACAATGAGCAGTTCTTC

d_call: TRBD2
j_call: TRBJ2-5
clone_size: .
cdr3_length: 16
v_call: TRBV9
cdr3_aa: CASSVRASGGGETQYF
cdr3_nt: TGTGCCAGCAGCGTGCGGGCTAGCGGGGGGGGAGAGACCCAGTACTTC

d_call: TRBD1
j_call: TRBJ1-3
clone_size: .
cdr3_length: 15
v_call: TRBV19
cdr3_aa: CASSGQGAIGNTIYF
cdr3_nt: TGTGCCAGTAGTGGACAGGGGGCGATCGGAAACACCATATATTTT

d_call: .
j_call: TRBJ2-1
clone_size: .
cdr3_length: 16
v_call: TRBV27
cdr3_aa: CASSLLTVSSYNEQFF
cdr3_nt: TGTGCCAGCAGTTTATTAACAGTAAGCTCCTACAATGAGCAGTTCTTC

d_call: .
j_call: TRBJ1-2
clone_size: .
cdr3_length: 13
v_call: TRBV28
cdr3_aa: CASSLGLIYGYTF
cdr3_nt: TGTGCCAGCAGTTTGGGCCTTATCTATGGCTACACCTTC

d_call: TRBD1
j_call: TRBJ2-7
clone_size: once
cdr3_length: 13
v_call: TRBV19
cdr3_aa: CATRDRGSFEQYF
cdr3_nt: TGTGCCACGCGGGACAGGGGTAGTTTCGAGCAGTACTTC

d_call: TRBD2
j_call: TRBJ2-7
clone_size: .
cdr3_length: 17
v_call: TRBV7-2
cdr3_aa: CASSSTPGLAGGIEGYF
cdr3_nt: TGTGCCAGCAGCTCGACCCCGGGACTAGCGGGAGGGATTGAGGGGTACTTC

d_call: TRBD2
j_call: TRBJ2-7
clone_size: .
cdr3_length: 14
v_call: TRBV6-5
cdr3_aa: CASKELALTYEQYF
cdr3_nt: TGTGCCAGCAAAGAACTAGCGCTAACCTACGAGCAGTACTTC

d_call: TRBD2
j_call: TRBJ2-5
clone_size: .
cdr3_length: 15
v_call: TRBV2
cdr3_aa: CASKVASGSSETQYF
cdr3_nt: TGTGCCAGCAAGGTCGCTAGCGGGAGTTCAGAGACCCAGTACTTC

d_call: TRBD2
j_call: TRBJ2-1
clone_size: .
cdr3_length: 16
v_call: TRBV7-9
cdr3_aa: CASSLGTSGSLNEQFF
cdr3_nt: TGTGCCAGCAGCTTAGGGACTAGCGGGAGTTTGAATGAGCAGTTCTTC

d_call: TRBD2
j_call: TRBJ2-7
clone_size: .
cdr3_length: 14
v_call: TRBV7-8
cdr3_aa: CASSSLAGVGEQYF
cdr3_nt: TGTGCCAGCAGCTCACTAGCGGGAGTGGGTGAGCAGTACTTC

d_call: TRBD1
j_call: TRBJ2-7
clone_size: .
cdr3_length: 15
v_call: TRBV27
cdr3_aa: CASSRAGTGHSEQYF
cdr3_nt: TGTGCCAGCAGTCGAGCCGGGACAGGGCACAGCGAGCAGTACTTC

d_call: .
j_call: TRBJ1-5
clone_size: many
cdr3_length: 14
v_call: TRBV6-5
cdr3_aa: CATKQERGNQPQHF
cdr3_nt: TGTGCCACCAAGCAGGAACGGGGCAATCAGCCCCAGCATTTT

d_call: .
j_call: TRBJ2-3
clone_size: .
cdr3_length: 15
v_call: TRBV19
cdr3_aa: CASSKRRGATDTQYF
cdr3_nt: TGTGCCAGTAGTAAAAGACGGGGGGCCACAGATACGCAGTATTTT

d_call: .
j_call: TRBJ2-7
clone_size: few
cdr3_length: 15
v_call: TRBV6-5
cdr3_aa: CASRGGQENPYEQYF
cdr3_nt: TGTGCCAGCAGGGGAGGACAGGAGAATCCCTACGAGCAGTACTTC

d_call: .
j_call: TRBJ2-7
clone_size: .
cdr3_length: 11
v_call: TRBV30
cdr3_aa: CAWGPSYEQYF
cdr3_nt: TGTGCCTGGGGTCCGAGCTACGAGCAGTACTTC

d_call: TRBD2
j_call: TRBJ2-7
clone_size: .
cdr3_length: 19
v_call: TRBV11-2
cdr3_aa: CASSLGPSGGAGGSYEQYF
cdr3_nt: TGTGCCAGCAGCTTAGGGCCCAGCGGGGGGGCCGGGGGTTCCTACGAGCAGTACTTC

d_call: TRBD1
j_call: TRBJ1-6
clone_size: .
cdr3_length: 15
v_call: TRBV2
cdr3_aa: CASSERGQGGSPLHF
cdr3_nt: TGTGCCAGCAGTGAAAGAGGACAGGGAGGTTCACCCCTCCACTTT

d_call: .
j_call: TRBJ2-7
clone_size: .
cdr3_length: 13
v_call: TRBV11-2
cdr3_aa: CASSFDARTEQYF
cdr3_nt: TGTGCCAGCAGCTTCGATGCCCGGACGGAGCAGTACTTC

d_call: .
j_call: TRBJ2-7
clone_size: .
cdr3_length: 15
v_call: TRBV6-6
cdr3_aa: CASSHRTGQIYEQYF
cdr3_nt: TGTGCCAGCAGTCACCGAACTGGACAAATCTACGAGCAGTACTTC